This TCR beta chain came from a study of blood T cell repertoires in COVID-19. Looking at the study overall: Sites across the United States, Italy and Spain contributed samples from acute and convalescent COVID-19. Sample material is recorded as cDNA or gDNA derived from T cells, B-cell-depleted T cells, or PBMCs.

Per the original methods: The authors estimated nucleated cell counts from reference gene primer amplification. Here immunoSEQ multiplex PCR was the method, and the copy in TCRdb shows in-frame clones only, minus some. The V and J calls and clone size come from that table; D and trimming were worked out from the DNA. This sample has about 80,000 clones, with around 82% found just once. The CDR3 loop spans 14 amino acids. CDR1 MNHEY and CDR2 SMNVEV come from the germline V gene (reference sequence). V dropped 3 bases and J dropped 3 bases, with 12 bases sitting between them. The chain joins TRBV27 to TRBJ2-7, with D tentatively TRBD1 (5 bases). The TCR sequence derives from a human donor in a cohort sampled during active COVID-19. Material: peripheral blood. CDR3: CASSFRVSIYEQYF. The DNA of the CDR3 is TGTGCCAGCAGTTTCAGGGTTTCGATCTACGAGCAGTACTTC.